The clone carrying this T cell receptor (beta chain) was counted a few times. Its antigen is still unknown. This entry belongs to a study of T cells in Graves' hyperthyroidism and ophthalmopathy. With 6 bases clipped from V and 6 bases from J, the junction kept 10 bases outside the gene matches. Germline V gene lookup returns CDR1 MDHEN and CDR2 SYDVKM. The CDR3 extends over 15 amino acids. Overall study findings and caveats: Ophthalmopathy onset followed model prediction by a median approximately seven months. Most expanded thyroid clonotypes above 0.001 recurred in blood.

The study defined stable Graves' hyperthyroidism as no ophthalmopathy progression within 18 months. Clinical symptoms, serum thyroxine and TRAb, thyroid ultrasound and orbital computed tomography were used for the diagnoses. Amplification of TCR beta CDR3 regions used RNA as the template. The HTBI primer set was used in a first-round RT-PCR of the TCR CDR3. MiXCR, run by TCRdb on the multiplex PCR reads, gives a single entry per CDR3 protein. Altogether around 620,000 distinct CDR3 sequences are present, around 15% being singletons, with the ten largest covering 3% to 4%. The TCR was taken from a woman in her 30s with Graves' hyperthyroidism. What was sequenced was blood. The chain recombines TRBV28 with TRBJ2-2, with 7 positions matching TRBD1. DNA of the CDR3: TGTGCCAGCAGACCACAGGGGCGAGACGCCGGGGAGCTGTTTTTT. Translated, it gives CASRPQGRDAGELFF.